Sequencing of this T cell receptor (beta chain) was carried out in a study of blood T cell repertoires in COVID-19. Background on the study: PBMCs, B-cell-depleted T cells, or T cells provided the cDNA or gDNA that made up the material.

The length of the CDR3 is 15 residues. Germline V CDR1 and CDR2: MNHEY, SVGAGI. The V gene end was trimmed by 2 bases and the J gene end by 2 bases; junction bases not matched to a gene: 5. The repertoire was sequenced with immunoSEQ multiplex PCR; TCRdb's copy has only in-frame clones and lacks some. This sample has roughly 150,000 clones, with around four fifths found just once. Material for sequencing was peripheral blood. The TCR comes from an older man with acute or convalescent COVID-19. This sequence joins TRBV6-5 and TRBJ2-7, with 8 bases identical to TRBD2. CDR3 nucleotides: TGTGCCAGCAGTTACAGTCGCGGGGGGCCCTACGAGCAGTACTTC. Translating gives CASSYSRGGPYEQYF.